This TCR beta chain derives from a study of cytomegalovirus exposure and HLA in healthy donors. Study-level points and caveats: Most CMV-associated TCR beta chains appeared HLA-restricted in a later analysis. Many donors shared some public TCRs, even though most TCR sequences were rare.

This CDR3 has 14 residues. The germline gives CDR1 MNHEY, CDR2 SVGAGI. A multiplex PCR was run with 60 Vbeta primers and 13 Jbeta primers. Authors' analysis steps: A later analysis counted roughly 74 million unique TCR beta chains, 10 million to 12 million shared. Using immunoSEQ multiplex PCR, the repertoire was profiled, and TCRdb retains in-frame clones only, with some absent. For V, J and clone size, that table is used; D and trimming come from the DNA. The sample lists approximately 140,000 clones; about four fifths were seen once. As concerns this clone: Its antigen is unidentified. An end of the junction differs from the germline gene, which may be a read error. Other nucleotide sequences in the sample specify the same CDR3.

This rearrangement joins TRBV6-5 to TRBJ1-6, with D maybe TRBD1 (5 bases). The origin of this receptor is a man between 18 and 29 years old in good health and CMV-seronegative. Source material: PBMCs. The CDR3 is CASSGGTYNSPLHF. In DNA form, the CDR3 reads TGTGCCAGCAGTGGCGGGACCTATAATTCCCCCCTCCACTTT.